This T cell receptor (beta chain) originates from a study of blood T cell repertoires in COVID-19. Trimming took off 0 bases at V and 2 bases at J, with 6 bases between the two ends. Germline V gene lookup returns CDR1 SGHAT and CDR2 FQNNGV. The CDR3 is 14 amino acids. Original data processing: Amplifying reference gene primers gave estimates of nucleated cell counts. The method was immunoSEQ multiplex PCR; TCRdb's version includes in-frame clones alone and lacks a portion of them. That table supplies the V and J calls and clone size; D and trimming were determined from the DNA. Among around 20,000 clones listed, 87% were seen once.

The sequenced material came from peripheral blood. This receptor was taken from a human donor in a cohort sampled during active COVID-19. The donor label of this sample is uncertain. This chain joins TRBV11-2 and TRBJ2-3; D is unresolved. The CDR3 loop reads CASSLETNTDTQYF. The CDR3 DNA reads as TGTGCCAGCAGCTTAGAGACAAACACAGATACGCAGTATTTT.